This T cell receptor beta chain was observed in a study of T cells after yellow fever vaccination. This clonotype was counted only a few times. Its antigen is still unknown. Findings and caveats of the study: Most clones from primary vaccination resurfaced after the booster (under 97% CD4, over 85% CD8).

From the 5' RACE reads, TCRdb called clonotypes with MiXCR, one entry per CDR3 protein. In the table there are 500,000 to 650,000 distinct CDR3 sequences, less than 20% of which are singletons. The CDR3 totals 16 residues. The chain has TRBV21-1 and TRBJ2-7; the table's D gene call, TRBD2, was not cross checked with the DNA. TRBV21-1 is flagged as a pseudogene. The receptor's source is a man aged 18 to 35 who received the YFV17D yellow fever vaccine. Source: PBMCs, taken less than 6 days after the first yellow fever vaccination. In DNA form, the CDR3 reads TGTGCCAGCAGCCAAGGGAGGACCCCGGCTCTTAACGAGCAGTACTTC. Residues: CASSQGRTPALNEQYF.